Only a few counts were recorded for the clone carrying this T cell receptor beta chain. The sample comes from a study of T cells in Graves' hyperthyroidism and ophthalmopathy. RNA transcripts were the template for amplifying TCR beta CDR3 regions. Carried out on the TCR CDR3, a first-round RT-PCR used the HTBI primer set. TCRdb processed the multiplex PCR reads anew with MiXCR; each CDR3 protein has one entry. The repertoire has some 560,000 distinct CDR3 sequences, about a sixth of them found once; the top ten carry 7.3%. Germline trimming cut 6 bases from V and 1 base from J; bases unmatched to any gene: 6. This CDR3 contains 16 residues.

The material sequenced was blood. This chain links TRBV12-3 or TRBV12-4 with TRBJ2-2; TRBD2 matches at 9 bases. The sequence was obtained from a young woman with Graves' hyperthyroidism. Here the CDR3 DNA reads TGTGCCAGCAGAGTTAGCGGGAGAAAGAACACCGGGGAGCTGTTTTTT. Translated: CASRVSGRKNTGELFF.